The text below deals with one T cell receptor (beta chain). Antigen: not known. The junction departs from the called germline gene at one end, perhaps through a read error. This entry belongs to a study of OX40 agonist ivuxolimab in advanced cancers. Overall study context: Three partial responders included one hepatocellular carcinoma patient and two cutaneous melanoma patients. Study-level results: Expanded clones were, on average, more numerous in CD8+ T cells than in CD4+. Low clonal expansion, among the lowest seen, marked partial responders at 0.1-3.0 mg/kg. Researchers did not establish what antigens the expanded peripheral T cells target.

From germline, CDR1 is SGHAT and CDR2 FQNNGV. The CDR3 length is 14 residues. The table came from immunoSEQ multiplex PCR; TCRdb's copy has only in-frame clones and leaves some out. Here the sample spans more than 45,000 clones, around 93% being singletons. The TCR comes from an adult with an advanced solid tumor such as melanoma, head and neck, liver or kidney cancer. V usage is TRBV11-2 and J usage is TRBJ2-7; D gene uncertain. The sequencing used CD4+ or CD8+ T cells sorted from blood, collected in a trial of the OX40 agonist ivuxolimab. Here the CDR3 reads CASSLGGVGSFVNF. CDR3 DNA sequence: TGTGCCAGCAGCTTAGGGGGTGTAGGAAGCTTCGTGAACTTC.